The 25 T cell receptor beta chains presented below share a single source sample, sequenced in a study of shared clonotypes between healthy human individuals. Some clones are missing from TCRdb's copy, which holds only in-frame ones; the method was immunoSEQ multiplex PCR. The sample shows 1,400,000 or so clones, approximately 98.5% of them seen only once. Sequenced material: naive CD4+ T cells sorted from blood. Stated subset: CD45RA+ positively selected. These receptors originate from a man younger than 40 in good health.

This clone was seen a single time. CDR3 region: CASSGGVGAYGYTF. The CDR3 nucleotides read TGTGCCAGCTCGGGGGGAGTTGGGGCCTATGGCTACACCTTC. This chain connects TRBV18 to TRBJ1-2; D is perhaps TRBD1 (5 bases). V was cut by 6 bases and J by 4 bases, with 15 bases left in between. Germline V gene lookup returns CDR1 KGHSH and CDR2 LQKENI. There are 14 residues in the CDR3.

The chain uses TRBV7-9 and TRBJ1-5; D ambiguous. The CDR3 has 14 amino acids. Germline V gene data show CDR1 as SEHNR and CDR2 as FQNEAQ (reference sequence). Trimming removed 5 bases at V and 1 base at J, with 9 bases between. The CDR3 loop is CASSPRASNQPQHF. DNA of the CDR3: TGTGCCAGCAGCCCCCGGGCAAGCAATCAGCCCCAGCATTTT. The full variable domain, in which reference TRBV7-9 and TRBJ1-5 provide the parts outside the CDR3, is DTGVSQNPRHKITKRGQNVTFRCDPISEHNRLYWYRQTLGQGPEFLTYFQNEAQLEKSRLLSDRFSAERPKGSFSTLEIQRTEQGDSAMYLCASSPRASNQPQHFGDGTRLSIL.

As for this clone: Other DNA sequences in this specimen translate into the identical CDR3. V and J are TRBV5-8 and TRBJ1-2; no clear D. This CDR3 contains 11 residues. Trimming removed 2 bases from V and 2 bases from J, with 1 base in between. The germline gives CDR1 SGHTS, CDR2 YDEGEE. The CDR3 region has the DNA TGTGCCAGCAGCTTAAACTATGGCTACACCTTC. Protein sequence: CASSLNYGYTF. Filled out from reference TRBV5-8 and TRBJ1-2, the complete variable domain reads EAGVTQSPTHLIKTRGQQATLRCSPISGHTSVYWYQQALGLGLQFLLWYDEGEERNRGNFPPRFSGRQFPNYSSELNVNALELEDSALYLCASSLNYGYTFGSGTRLTVV.

The chain couples TRBV29-1 to TRBJ2-3; 7 nucleotides agree with TRBD1. The length of the CDR3 is 16 residues. Unmatched junction bases numbered 15, after V lost 7 bases and J lost 2 bases. Germline CDR1 is SQVTM and CDR2 is ANQGSEA. The CDR3 loop reads CSGQGARTIATDTQYF. The DNA for the CDR3 is TGCAGCGGACAGGGTGCGAGGACAATAGCCACAGATACGCAGTATTTT.

This chain links TRBV28 with TRBJ1-5; D unclear. Per germline, CDR1 MDHEN and CDR2 SYDVKM. The V gene lost 5 bases and the J gene lost 0 bases, with 17 bases spanning the gap. The CDR3 is 17 residues long. The CDR3 loop is CASSPGLLSNSNQPQHF. As DNA, the CDR3 is TGTGCCAGCAGTCCCGGGTTGTTAAGCAATAGCAATCAGCCCCAGCATTTT.

The rearrangement joins TRBV19 to TRBJ2-3; D uncertain. The germline V and J ends were trimmed by 3 bases and 0 bases, with 7 bases remaining between them. Per germline, CDR1 LNHDA and CDR2 SQIVND (reference sequence). The CDR3 has 14 residues. CDR3 sequence reads: CASSIVTSTDTQYF. CDR3 nucleotides: TGTGCCAGTAGTATCGTCACTAGCACAGATACGCAGTATTTT.

In this sample, this clone turned up once. This chain uses TRBV18 with TRBJ2-6, with D maybe TRBD1 (5 bases). CDR3 length: 17 amino acids. The V end was cut by 10 bases, the J end by 0 bases, with 19 bases between. Germline assignment: CDR1 KGHSH and CDR2 LQKENI. The CDR3 loop reads CATTVHSLASGANVLTF. The CDR3 DNA reads TGTGCCACGACAGTTCATTCTCTCGCCTCTGGGGCCAACGTCCTGACTTTC.

The chain recombines TRBV28 with TRBJ2-7; D gene ambiguous. Germline CDR1 reads MDHEN; CDR2 reads SYDVKM. The CDR3 runs to 10 residues. The V and J ends lost 2 bases and 7 bases respectively, with 3 bases between them. CDR3 residues: CASSLTEQYF. In nucleotides, the CDR3 is TGTGCCAGCAGTTTAACTGAGCAGTACTTC. The full variable domain, in which reference TRBV28 and TRBJ2-7 provide the parts outside the CDR3, is DVKVTQSSRYLVKRTGEKVFLECVQDMDHENMFWYRQDPGLGLRLIYFSYDVKMKEKGDIPEGYSVSREKKERFSLILESASTNQTSMYLCASSLTEQYFGPGTRLTVT.

This clone was counted once. Other nucleotide sequences from this sample produce the same CDR3. V and J are TRBV28 and TRBJ2-7; D is perhaps TRBD1 (6 bases). CDR1 and CDR2 (germline): MDHEN, SYDVKM. Trimming took 6 bases from V and 2 from J, leaving 11 bases between them. The CDR3 runs 13 residues. The CDR3 spells CASSLTGTYEQYF. CDR3 DNA: TGTGCCAGCAGCCTAACAGGGACCTACGAGCAGTACTTC.

The V call is TRBV7-9, the J call TRBJ2-7; D may be TRBD1 (6 bases). The V and J ends lost 2 bases and 7 bases respectively, with 21 bases between them. The CDR3 length is 16 residues. Germline values: CDR1 SEHNR, CDR2 FQNEAQ (reference sequence). The CDR3 loop is CASSLTVQGPREEQYF. In nucleotides, the CDR3 is TGTGCCAGCAGCTTAACAGTTCAGGGGCCCAGGGAAGAGCAGTACTTC.

The V gene is TRBV28, the J gene TRBJ2-4; D is uncertain. Looked up from germline, CDR1 is MDHEN and CDR2 is SYDVKM. This CDR3 has 16 amino acids. With 3 bases removed from V and 0 bases from J, the gap between germline ends came to 12 bases. The CDR3 spells CASSLVEPLAKNIQYF. DNA for the CDR3: TGTGCCAGCAGTTTGGTAGAGCCTTTAGCCAAAAACATTCAGTACTTC.

CDR3 sequence reads: CASSKPSGKSSYEQYF. CDR3 nucleotides: TGTGCCAGTAGTAAACCTAGCGGCAAGAGCTCCTACGAGCAGTACTTC. The chain joins TRBV19 to TRBJ2-7, with TRBD2 matching 7 bases. J was trimmed by 0 bases and V by 4 bases; bases with no gene match: 9. The CDR3 is made up of 16 amino acids. CDR1 is LNHDA, CDR2 SQIVND, per germline (reference sequence).

This clone was recorded once. V gene TRBV7-7 combines with J gene TRBJ2-7; D possibly corresponds to TRBD1 (5 bases). V was cut by 2 bases and J by 4 bases, with 15 bases left in between. Germline-derived CDR1 and CDR2 are SSHAT and FNYEAQ (reference sequence). The CDR3 length is 15 residues. CDR3: CASSLSRGSEYEQYF. The CDR3 coding sequence is TGTGCCAGCAGCTTATCAAGGGGCTCGGAGTACGAGCAGTACTTC.

The chain recombines TRBV2 with TRBJ1-2, with no clear D. This CDR3 region has 12 residues. V was clipped by 3 bases and J by 6 bases, with 8 bases between them. Germline lookup yields CDR1 SNHLY and CDR2 FYNNEI. The CDR3 loop reads CASSENVDGYTF. The CDR3 nucleotides read TGTGCCAGCAGTGAGAACGTTGATGGCTACACCTTC. Filled out from reference TRBV2 and TRBJ1-2, the complete variable domain reads EPEVTQTPSHQVTQMGQEVILRCVPISNHLYFYWYRQILGQKVEFLVSFYNNEISEKSEIFDDQFSVERPDGSNFTLKIRSTKLEDSAMYFCASSENVDGYTFGSGTRLTVV.

The chain uses TRBV9 and TRBJ2-5; no clear D. The CDR3 extends over 15 amino acids. The V and J ends lost 4 bases and 5 bases respectively, with 18 bases between them. Germline lookup yields CDR1 SGDLS and CDR2 YYNGEE. CDR3 sequence reads: CASSPRSGPWETQYF. The CDR3 region has the DNA TGTGCCAGCAGCCCCAGATCTGGTCCCTGGGAGACCCAGTACTTC.

This clone was recorded only once. Other nucleotide sequences from this sample produce the same CDR3. The CDR3 nucleotides are TGCGCCAGCAGCTTGGGACTAGCGGGCTCTTACAATGAGCAGTTCTTC. Amino acids: CASSLGLAGSYNEQFF. This sequence joins TRBV5-1 and TRBJ2-1; TRBD2 agrees at 10 bases. Germline V CDR1 and CDR2: SGHRS, YFSETQ. The trim removed 0 bases at V and 4 bases at J, leaving 4 bases unmatched. There are 16 residues in the CDR3.

V is TRBV9 and J is TRBJ2-1; TRBD2 might be the D (5 bases). Germline CDR1 and CDR2: SGDLS and YYNGEE. The CDR3 is 15 amino acids. The germline V and J ends were trimmed by 0 bases and 9 bases, with 16 bases remaining between them. The CDR3 spells CASSVVGSVYGEQFF. CDR3 nucleotide sequence: TGTGCCAGCAGCGTAGTTGGGAGTGTCTACGGTGAGCAGTTCTTC.

Of note for this clone: Other nucleotide sequences in the sample specify the same CDR3. The J gene is TRBJ2-3, the V gene TRBV4-1, with D unclear. The germline V and J ends were trimmed by 1 base and 3 bases, with 2 bases remaining between them. Germline V CDR1 and CDR2: MGHRA, YSYEKL. This CDR3 region has 12 residues. Here the CDR3 reads CASSQVTDTQYF. The DNA for the CDR3 is TGCGCCAGCAGCCAAGTAACAGATACGCAGTATTTT.

This chain joins TRBV7-6 and TRBJ1-3; no firm D call. This CDR3 comprises 13 residues. The V and J ends lost 5 bases and 2 bases respectively, with 7 bases between them. Germline V gene lookup returns CDR1 SGHVS and CDR2 FNYEAQ. In DNA form, the CDR3 reads TGTGCCAGCAGCCAACTCACTGGAAACACCATATATTTT. As protein: CASSQLTGNTIYF. Full variable domain (remainder filled in from reference TRBV7-6 and TRBJ1-3): GAGVSQSPRYKVTKRGQDVALRCDPISGHVSLYWYRQALGQGPEFLTYFNYEAQQDKSGLPNDRFSAERPEGSISTLTIQRTEQRDSAMYRCASSQLTGNTIYFGEGSWLTVV.

For the CDR3, the DNA is TGTGCCAGCAAGGTTGGACTAGCGGGAGTGGATACGCAGTATTTT. Protein: CASKVGLAGVDTQYF. This sequence joins TRBV2 and TRBJ2-3, with TRBD2 identical over 13 bases. Germline assignment: CDR1 SNHLY and CDR2 FYNNEI. J was trimmed by 6 bases and V by 7 bases; bases with no gene match: 7. The CDR3 is 15 residues long.

The chain uses TRBV11-2 and TRBJ2-2; 7 nucleotides agree with TRBD1. With V trimmed by 5 bases and J by 2 bases, 5 bases remained unmatched. CDR1 is SGHAT and CDR2 is FQNNGV in the germline V gene. CDR3 length: 15 residues. For the CDR3, the DNA is TGTGCCAGCAGCCAGACAGGGCTTAACACCGGGGAGCTGTTTTTT. It is translated as CASSQTGLNTGELFF.

This chain uses TRBV5-3 with TRBJ2-7, with a possible D match to TRBD1 (5 bases). TRBV5-3 has ORF status, its function being uncertain. The CDR3 has 14 amino acids. The germline V and J ends were trimmed by 4 bases and 0 bases, with 11 bases remaining between them. CDR3 amino acids: CARSPRGHSYEQYF. CDR3 sequence (DNA): TGTGCCAGAAGCCCTCGCGGACACTCCTACGAGCAGTACTTC.

The chain links TRBV10-3 to TRBJ1-3; possible D gene TRBD1, 6 bases. In germline, CDR1 is ENHRY, CDR2 SYGVKD. This CDR3 region has 14 residues. V was shortened by 10 bases and J by 0 bases, with 13 bases between the two germline ends. The CDR3 DNA follows: TGTGCCACTTCGGACAGCTTCTCTGGAAACACCATATATTTT. It encodes CATSDSFSGNTIYF.

The rearrangement links TRBV11-3 to TRBJ2-7; TRBD2 matches 8 bases. This CDR3 contains 15 residues. Germline V gene lookup returns CDR1 SGHNT and CDR2 YENEEA. J was trimmed by 3 bases and V by 0 bases; bases with no gene match: 4. The DNA for the CDR3 is TGTGCCAGCAGCTTAGAGGTAGCGGGGTACTACGAGCAGTACTTC. Residues: CASSLEVAGYYEQYF.

J is TRBJ1-5 and V is TRBV2; D is undetermined. Trimming pared 7 bases from V and 0 bases from J, leaving 13 bases between. CDR3 size: 15 residues. From germline, CDR1 is SNHLY and CDR2 FYNNEI. The CDR3 is CASNVGRYSNQPQHF. The CDR3 nucleotides are TGTGCCAGCAATGTCGGAAGGTATAGCAATCAGCCCCAGCATTTT. Supplemented by reference TRBV2 and TRBJ1-5, the full variable domain reads EPEVTQTPSHQVTQMGQEVILRCVPISNHLYFYWYRQILGQKVEFLVSFYNNEISEKSEIFDDQFSVERPDGSNFTLKIRSTKLEDSAMYFCASNVGRYSNQPQHFGDGTRLSIL.